This T cell receptor beta chain emerged from a study of CD8 T cells in Susac syndrome. Findings and limits, study-wide: As acknowledged by the study, its TCR sequencing and HLA analysis included a relatively small number of individuals.

Details on this clonotype: Its target is not known.

The CDR3 has 11 residues. Per the germline V gene, CDR1 is SNHLY and CDR2 is FYNNEI. Trimming took off 4 bases at V and 6 bases at J, with 7 bases between the two ends. TCR beta from blood CD8+ and CD4+ T cells was sequenced. Random hexamers were used to reverse transcribe an amount of roughly 0.45 to 1 ug RNA. Amplification of TCR beta CDR3 was carried out by immunoSEQ multiplex PCR, which covered 54 Vbeta and 13 Jbeta segments. TCRdb recomputed calls from the immunoSEQ multiplex PCR reads with MiXCR, one row per CDR3 protein. Of about 180,000 distinct CDR3 sequences listed, almost 96% are singletons.

Sequenced material: CD4+ T cells from PBMCs. The V and J genes are TRBV2 and TRBJ2-7; the D is unclear. The origin of this receptor is a human donor with multiple sclerosis. CDR3 residues: CASSVFVEQYF. CDR3 nucleotide sequence: TGTGCCAGCAGTGTATTTGTCGAGCAGTACTTC.